This TCR beta chain was obtained from a study of cytomegalovirus exposure and HLA in healthy donors. Study-wide results and caveats: Within an earlier analysis, most TCR beta V segments proved productive either about 87% or about 30% of the time.

This clone showed up just a few times. Its antigen is unknown. With 60 Vbeta and 13 Jbeta primers, the PCR was carried out. The assay was immunoSEQ multiplex PCR, and TCRdb's table has in-frame clones only and misses some. The table records about 120,000 clones, approximately 71% of them present only once. Germline values: CDR1 MDHEN, CDR2 SYDVKM. CDR3 size: 16 residues. The V and J ends lost 5 bases and 1 base respectively, with 14 bases between them. This sequence was found in a woman in her forties or fifties in good health and CMV-seronegative. Material for sequencing was PBMCs. The chain is built from TRBV28 and TRBJ1-4; D gene unclear. CDR3 loop: CASSLPLLGTNEKLFF. The CDR3 DNA is TGTGCCAGCAGTCTTCCCTTGCTCGGAACTAATGAAAAACTGTTTTTT.